Listed below are T cell receptor beta chains from one sample, sequenced in a study of blood T cell repertoires in COVID-19. This table comes from immunoSEQ multiplex PCR, and its TCRdb copy is limited to in-frame clones, with some not included. The table shows about 130,000 clones, with 84% occurring only once. Sequencing input: peripheral blood. The receptors originated from a human donor in a cohort sampled during active COVID-19. Both conserved end residues are part of each CDR3. A D gene is named only where the DNA matches it firmly. Where a row states a size, it is once, few, many or the class of an expanded clone; other rows omit it.

TRBV4-1	18	NA	TRBJ1-4	TRBD1	TGCGCCAGCAGCCAAGGATGGATTGGACAGGGAAAAGGTGAAAAACTGTTTTTT	CASSQGWIGQGKGEKLFF
TRBV24-1	13	NA	TRBJ2-2	TRBD1	TGTGCCACCCAGGGGGCTTTGACCGGGGAGCTGTTTTTT	CATQGALTGELFF
TRBV24-1	15	NA	TRBJ2-5	TRBD2	TGTGCCACCAGTGAACACAGCGGGGGGAGAGAGACCCAGTACTTC	CATSEHSGGRETQYF
TRBV19	15	once	TRBJ2-1	TRBD2	TGTGCCAGTACTAGCGGGGGGAGCTCCTACAATGAGCAGTTCTTC	CASTSGGSSYNEQFF
TRBV15	15	NA	TRBJ1-4	TRBD1	TGTGCCACCAGCAGATCGACAGGGTATAATGAAAAACTGTTTTTT	CATSRSTGYNEKLFF
TRBV15	15	NA	TRBJ1-2	TRBD1	TGTGCCACCAGCAGAGATGGGGACAGGGCCCGAGGCTACACCTTC	CATSRDGDRARGYTF
TRBV6-5	11	NA	TRBJ1-2	NA	TGTGCCAGCAGACTCAATTATGGCTACACCTTC	CASRLNYGYTF
TRBV28	14	NA	TRBJ2-1	TRBD1	TGTGCCAGCAGTCGGACAGGGTTCGTTAATGAGCAGTTCTTC	CASSRTGFVNEQFF
TRBV3-1/TRBV3-2	17	NA	TRBJ2-1	TRBD2	TGTGCCAGCAGCCAAAGTGATGTACGACTAGCTGGCAATGAGCAGTTCTTC	CASSQSDVRLAGNEQFF
TRBV27	14	NA	TRBJ2-7	NA	TGTGCCAGCAGTTTATCGTTACTGTCCTACGAGCAGTACTTC	CASSLSLLSYEQYF
TRBV4-1	16	NA	TRBJ1-6	NA	TGCGCCAGCAGCCACCGACAGGTTGCCCTCAATTCACCCCTCCACTTT	CASSHRQVALNSPLHF
TRBV11-2	14	NA	TRBJ2-7	NA	TGTGCCAGCAGCCCTTTCGCGGATTTCTACGAGCAGTACTTC	CASSPFADFYEQYF
TRBV9	15	NA	TRBJ2-7	NA	TGTGCCAGCAGCGTAGGTGGAGGGGAAGTCCACGAGCAGTACTTC	CASSVGGGEVHEQYF
TRBV5-6	18	few	TRBJ2-5	NA	TGTGCCAGCAGCTTGCGGATACTGACAGGGAGGATTCAAGAGACCCAGTACTTC	CASSLRILTGRIQETQYF
TRBV7-3	15	many	TRBJ2-1	NA	TGTGCCAGCAGCCCAGGCGGAGGGATATACAATGAGCAGTTCTTC	CASSPGGGIYNEQFF
TRBV9	14	NA	TRBJ1-2	NA	TGTGCCAGCAGCGTAGGGGCAGGGGTAGGTGGCTACACCTTC	CASSVGAGVGGYTF
TRBV4-1	13	NA	TRBJ2-3	NA	TGCGCCAGCAGCCAAGCTAACACAGATACGCAGTATTTT	CASSQANTDTQYF
TRBV6-5	16	NA	TRBJ1-5	NA	TGTGCCAGCAGTCACTGGGCAGGCAGGAGCAATCAGCCCCAGCATTTT	CASSHWAGRSNQPQHF
TRBV10-1	16	NA	TRBJ2-2	NA	TGCGCCAGCAGTGGGGTGGGGACCGGAGGGACCGGGGAGCTGTTTTTT	CASSGVGTGGTGELFF
TRBV5-4	15	NA	TRBJ1-3	NA	TGTGCCAGCAGCCCCGGACAGATATCTGGAAACACCATATATTTT	CASSPGQISGNTIYF
TRBV5-5	16	NA	TRBJ1-1	TRBD1	TGTGCCAGCAGCTTGTTAGGGGGCTCCGGGAACACTGAAGCTTTCTTT	CASSLLGGSGNTEAFF
TRBV10-3	13	NA	TRBJ2-7	NA	TGTGCCATCAGTGATGGTCAGGGGAACGAGCAGTACTTC	CAISDGQGNEQYF
TRBV6-5	13	once	TRBJ2-1	TRBD2	TGTGCCAGCGTAGCGGGGGGCCGCAATGAGCAGTTCTTC	CASVAGGRNEQFF
TRBV18	17	NA	TRBJ2-5	NA	TGTGCCAGCTCACCGGCCGTGGGCAGACAATCTCAAGAGACCCAGTACTTC	CASSPAVGRQSQETQYF
TRBV18	14	NA	TRBJ2-7	NA	TGTGCCAGCTCACCGGCTCCCTCCTCCGCCGAGCAGTACTTC	CASSPAPSSAEQYF
TRBV10-3	12	NA	TRBJ2-7	NA	TGTGCCATCAGTTTGGCCGGGGACGAGCAGTACTTC	CAISLAGDEQYF
TRBV4-1	15	NA	TRBJ2-7	TRBD1	TGCGCCAGCAGCCAAGCGGGACAGGGGTTCCACGAGCAGTACTTC	CASSQAGQGFHEQYF
TRBV11-2	14	NA	TRBJ2-7	NA	TGTGCCAGCAGCTTAAGCCGTTTCGTCTACGAGCAGTACTTC	CASSLSRFVYEQYF
TRBV5-1	15	once	TRBJ2-7	TRBD1	TGCGCCAGCAGCAAGGGACAGGGGGTGTCAGACGAGCAGTACTTC	CASSKGQGVSDEQYF
TRBV4-1	16	once	TRBJ2-1	NA	TGCGCCAGCAGCCAAGTCGAGCGGAGCTCCTACAATGAGCAGTTCTTC	CASSQVERSSYNEQFF
TRBV9	15	few	TRBJ1-1	NA	TGTGCCAGCAGCCCGCAGACGGAGGTTGGTACTGAAGCTTTCTTT	CASSPQTEVGTEAFF
TRBV5-1	12	few	TRBJ1-2	NA	TGCGCCAGCAGCTCCGGACTTGTTGGCTACACCTTC	CASSSGLVGYTF
TRBV7-8	15	NA	TRBJ1-2	NA	TGTGCCAGCAGCTTTTCCGGGGAAGCGAACTATGGCTACACCTTC	CASSFSGEANYGYTF
TRBV5-1	17	NA	TRBJ2-7	TRBD2	TGCGCCAGCAGCTTGGCAGTTTTTGCGGGGGGGTCTTCCGAGCAGTACTTC	CASSLAVFAGGSSEQYF
TRBV29-1	12	NA	TRBJ1-1	NA	TGCAGCGTTGACGGGTTTAGCGCTGAAGCTTTCTTT	CSVDGFSAEAFF
TRBV5-1	17	NA	TRBJ2-2	NA	TGCGCCAGCAGCTTGGTAAGGGCGGGAATCAGCACCGGGGAGCTGTTTTTT	CASSLVRAGISTGELFF
TRBV5-1	13	NA	TRBJ2-5	NA	TGCGCCAGCAGCTTTGGCAACAGAGAGACCCAGTACTTC	CASSFGNRETQYF